One sample yielded the 27 T cell receptor beta chains listed below, sequenced in a study of T-cell memory formation after mild COVID-19. TCRdb ran MiXCR on the 5' RACE reads and lists one entry per CDR3 protein. The sample has 250,000 to 300,000 distinct CDR3 sequences; around 17% are singletons. The sample comprised PBMCs or a T cell subset sorted from them (not recorded which). All receptors derive from a man aged 18 to 35 who had mild COVID-19 (a few samples of this study predate the infection). Cell type and time point are not known.

This chain connects TRBV6-6 to TRBJ1-5, with a weak D call TRBD1 (5 bases). V lost 0 bases to trimming and J lost 0 bases, with 15 bases between them. The CDR3 has 18 residues. The germline V gene encodes CDR1 MNHNY and CDR2 SVGAGI (reference sequence). CDR3 bases: TGTGCCAGCAGTTACTCTGCCTGGCCCCAGGGTAGCAATCAGCCCCAGCATTTT. Translated, it gives CASSYSAWPQGSNQPQHF.

Points on this clonotype: At one boundary the junction diverges from the germline segment, which might be a read error. The CDR3 here is CAGSQDTRQGWAEQYF. CDR3 in DNA: TGCGCCGGCAGCCAAGATACTCGGCAGGGATGGGCTGAGCAGTACTTC. The rearrangement joins TRBV4-1 to TRBJ2-7; D is possibly TRBD1 (5 bases). Germline-derived CDR1 and CDR2 are MGHRA and YSYEKL. CDR3 length: 16 residues.

This clonotype appeared a few times. This chain uses TRBV20-1 with TRBJ2-6; weak D call: TRBD1 (6 bases). Per the germline V gene, CDR1 is DFQATT and CDR2 is SNEGSKA (reference sequence). The CDR3 consists of 14 residues. V gave up 3 bases and J gave up 1 base, with 7 bases separating them. The chain's CDR3 is CSASDRSGANVLTF. As DNA, the CDR3 is TGCAGTGCTAGTGACAGGTCTGGGGCCAACGTCCTGACTTTC.

The chain uses TRBV6-6 and TRBJ2-2; 10 positions match TRBD2. The CDR3 sequence is 16 residues long. CDR1 is MNHNY, CDR2 SVGAGI, per germline (reference sequence). With V trimmed by 6 bases and J by 3 bases, 7 bases remained unmatched. Here the CDR3 DNA reads TGTGCCAGCAGAAACAGCGGGGGGGCTTACACCGGGGAGCTGTTTTTT. Amino acid sequence: CASRNSGGAYTGELFF.

CDR3 sequence reads: CASSTGTGDGYTF. DNA for the CDR3: TGTGCCAGCAGCACAGGGACAGGGGACGGCTACACCTTC. This chain joins TRBV4-2 and TRBJ1-2; TRBD1 aligns across 10 bases. CDR3 length: 13 residues. Trimming took 5 bases from V and 8 from J; bases not matched to a gene: 5. Germline CDR1 and CDR2: LGHNA and YNFKEQ.

The rearrangement links TRBV5-5 to TRBJ1-1, with D unclear. CDR3 length: 12 residues. CDR1 SGHKS and CDR2 YYEKEE come from the germline V gene (reference sequence). V lost 4 bases and J 4 bases, leaving 8 bases between the germline ends. CDR3 in DNA: TGTGCCAGCAGCCCCGTGCGCACTGAAGCTTTCTTT. This gives the protein CASSPVRTEAFF.

The chain joins TRBV7-2 to TRBJ2-1; 12 positions match TRBD2. This CDR3 has 15 amino acids. From germline, CDR1 is SGHTA and CDR2 FQGNSA. The V gene end was trimmed by 2 bases and the J gene end by 8 bases; junction bases not matched to a gene: 4. The CDR3 nucleotides are TGTGCCAGCAGCTTATCTAGCGGGGGGGCCTATGAGCAGTTCTTC. This codes for CASSLSSGGAYEQFF.

The rearrangement uses TRBV6-6 and TRBJ2-7, with D hard to call. From germline, CDR1 is MNHNY and CDR2 SVGAGI (reference sequence). Trimming took 5 bases from V and 2 from J, leaving 13 bases between them. The CDR3 runs 14 residues. CDR3 in amino acids: CASSPRALAYEQYV. CDR3 nucleotide sequence: TGTGCCAGCAGTCCCCGGGCCCTAGCCTACGAGCAGTACGTC.

This clonotype was observed a few times. The chain is built from TRBV5-1 and TRBJ2-3; the D gene is possibly TRBD2 (5 bases). CDR1 is SGHRS, CDR2 YFSETQ, per germline. V lost 3 bases to trimming and J lost 0 bases, with 14 bases between them. The CDR3 extends over 16 amino acids. The CDR3 DNA sequence: TGCGCCAGCAGCTCTCTAGGCGGACTGAGCACAGATACGCAGTATTTT. Translating gives CASSSLGGLSTDTQYF. The full variable domain, rest sourced from reference TRBV5-1 and TRBJ2-3, is KAGVTQTPRYLIKTRGQQVTLSCSPISGHRSVSWYQQTPGQGLQFLFEYFSETQRNKGNFPGRFSGRQFSNSRSEMNVSTLELGDSALYLCASSSLGGLSTDTQYFGPGTRLTVL.

This clonotype was counted a few times. The chain employs TRBV10-1 and TRBJ2-7, with 7 bases lining up with TRBD1. CDR3 length: 16 residues. V gave up 7 bases and J gave up 4 bases; unmatched junction bases: 16. Per germline, CDR1 WNHNN and CDR2 SYGVQD (reference sequence). The DNA of the CDR3 is TGCGCCAGCACACTAAGACAGGGAAGCATCGGGTACGAGCAGTACTTC. This encodes CASTLRQGSIGYEQYF.

Ten or more counts support this clonotype. The chain recombines TRBV20-1 with TRBJ2-2, with D perhaps assigned TRBD1 or TRBD2 (5 bases each). Germline V gene data show CDR1 as DFQATT and CDR2 as SNEGSKA (reference sequence). The V gene lost 1 base and the J gene lost 8 bases, with 14 bases spanning the gap. The CDR3 runs 14 residues. CDR3 in DNA: TGCAGTGCTAGAGCCGGGACCCTAGTTGGGGAGCTGTTTTTT. It is translated as CSARAGTLVGELFF.

This clonotype came up many times. The chain is built from TRBV28 and TRBJ2-6; D perhaps matches TRBD2 (5 bases). V lost 2 bases, J lost 0 bases, and 5 bases lay in between. CDR1 is MDHEN, CDR2 SYDVKM, per germline. This CDR3 spans 15 amino acids. The CDR3 is CASSLEGSGANVLTF. CDR3 bases: TGTGCCAGCAGTTTAGAGGGCTCTGGGGCCAACGTCCTGACTTTC.

This chain joins TRBV28 and TRBJ2-3; D ambiguous. Germline lookup yields CDR1 MDHEN and CDR2 SYDVKM. V was clipped by 3 bases and J by 5 bases, with 9 bases between them. The CDR3 is 13 amino acids. Here the CDR3 reads CASSFLARDTQYF. As DNA, the CDR3 is TGTGCCAGCAGTTTCTTAGCAAGAGATACGCAGTATTTT.

The chain combines TRBV4-3 with TRBJ1-2; possible D gene TRBD1, 6 bases. Germline V CDR1 and CDR2: LGHNA, YSLEER. Trimming removed 0 bases from V and 7 bases from J, with 18 bases in between. CDR3 length: 16 amino acids. The CDR3 nucleotides are TGCGCCAGCAGCCAAGAGGCGGCCAGGGGTATAGGTGGCTACACCTTC. Amino acid sequence: CASSQEAARGIGGYTF.

This clonotype appeared a few times. V and J are TRBV6-6 and TRBJ2-5; 13 positions match TRBD2. Germline V gene lookup returns CDR1 MNHNY and CDR2 SVGAGI (reference sequence). With V trimmed by 4 bases and J by 2 bases, 7 bases remained unmatched. This CDR3 contains 17 residues. The CDR3 protein is CASSLRLAGGKQETQYF. The CDR3 DNA is TGTGCCAGCAGTTTAAGACTAGCGGGGGGAAAACAAGAGACCCAGTACTTC.

CDR3 sequence reads: CASSQGGGNYEQYV. CDR3 DNA: TGCGCCAGCAGCCAAGGGGGCGGGAACTACGAGCAGTACGTC. The rearrangement joins TRBV4-1 to TRBJ2-7; D may be TRBD2 (6 bases). The ends were cut back, 1 base at V and 3 bases at J, with 10 bases in the middle. The germline V gene has CDR1 MGHRA and CDR2 YSYEKL. There are 14 residues in the CDR3.

This clonotype has just a few counts. The gene calls are TRBV4-2 and TRBJ1-4; D not resolved. V lost 0 bases and J lost 3, with 11 bases in between. Germline values: CDR1 LGHNA, CDR2 YNFKEQ. The CDR3 is 16 amino acids. The CDR3 loop is CASSQEARPSNEKLFF. DNA for the CDR3: TGTGCCAGCAGCCAAGAGGCTCGACCTTCTAATGAAAAACTGTTTTTT.

In its sample, this clonotype was seen a few times. The chain links TRBV7-3 to TRBJ2-5; possibly TRBD1 or TRBD2 for D (5 bases each). V lost 3 bases and J 1 base, leaving 6 bases between the germline ends. This CDR3 contains 13 residues. Germline V gene data show CDR1 as SGHTA and CDR2 as FQGTGA. The CDR3 spells CASSFGAQETQYF. CDR3 coding DNA: TGTGCCAGCAGCTTCGGGGCCCAAGAGACCCAGTACTTC.

This clonotype appeared a few times. The chain couples TRBV7-2 to TRBJ1-5; possibly TRBD1 for D (6 bases). V was trimmed by 3 bases and J by 11 bases, leaving 14 bases between them. The CDR3 runs 13 residues. The germline CDR1 and CDR2 sequences are SGHTA and FQGNSA. The CDR3 bases are TGTGCCAGCAGCTTCCGACAGGCCTCGGCCCAGCATTTT. Translation gives CASSFRQASAQHF.

This clonotype was picked up a small number of times. V usage is TRBV4-1 and J usage is TRBJ2-2; D call uncertain. The CDR3 has 16 residues. Trimming took 4 bases from V and 2 from J, leaving 14 bases between them. Per germline, CDR1 MGHRA and CDR2 YSYEKL. Written as DNA, the CDR3 is TGCGCCAGCAGCCCCGCCCCCGCTAGAAACACCGGGGAGCTGTTTTTT. Translated, it gives CASSPAPARNTGELFF.

This clonotype appeared a few times. The genes are TRBV7-2 and TRBJ2-3, with TRBD1 matching 11 bases. V dropped 9 bases and J dropped 2; count of bases not matched to a gene: 13. The CDR3 extends over 17 amino acids. Germline V gives CDR1 SGHTA, CDR2 FQGNSA. Here the CDR3 reads CASRGQGAQTATDTQYF. The CDR3 DNA follows: TGTGCCAGTAGAGGACAGGGGGCGCAAACTGCCACAGATACGCAGTATTTT.

The V gene is TRBV5-1, the J gene TRBJ2-7; perhaps TRBD2 as D (5 bases). This CDR3 is 14 amino acids long. The V end lost 0 bases, the J end lost 4 bases, and 11 bases lay between the germline ends. The germline CDR1 and CDR2 sequences are SGHRS and YFSETQ. The CDR3 region has the DNA TGCGCCAGCAGCTTGGCGGCGGGTTCTTACGAGCAGTACTTC. The encoded protein is CASSLAAGSYEQYF.

This chain joins TRBV24-1 and TRBJ2-3; D call uncertain. CDR1 is KGHDR, CDR2 SFDVKD, per germline. This CDR3 region has 11 residues. V was clipped by 6 bases and J by 3 bases, with 3 bases between them. This CDR3 is CATSRTDTQYF. The CDR3 bases are TGTGCCACCAGTCGAACAGATACGCAGTATTTT.

The chain links TRBV12-3 or TRBV12-4 to TRBJ2-1, with 10 positions matching TRBD2. The CDR3 is 16 residues long. After removal of 5 bases from V and 6 bases from J, the junction contained 10 bases not matched to a gene. Written as DNA, the CDR3 is TGTGCCAGCAGTATTCGAGCGGGGGGGCCGAGCAATGAGCAGTTCTTC. Protein sequence: CASSIRAGGPSNEQFF.

This clonotype appeared a few times. The rearrangement joins TRBV6-5 to TRBJ1-3; 7 nucleotides match TRBD1. V lost 2 bases and J lost 7; bases outside the gene matches: 8. CDR3 length equals 15 residues. The germline gives CDR1 MNHEY, CDR2 SVGAGI. The CDR3 loop is CASSYRGQPGNTIYF. DNA of the CDR3: TGTGCCAGCAGTTACCGGGGACAGCCGGGGAACACCATATATTTT.

This chain's CDR3 is CASSQQGSMNLYGYTF. The CDR3 coding sequence is TGTGCCAGCAGCCAACAGGGCTCCATGAACCTTTATGGCTACACCTTC. The V gene is TRBV4-2, the J gene TRBJ1-2, with a tentative D call TRBD1 (5 bases). From germline, CDR1 is LGHNA and CDR2 YNFKEQ. Trimming removed 2 bases from V and 5 bases from J, with 18 bases in between. The CDR3 sequence is 16 residues long.

The chain combines TRBV6-5 with TRBJ2-2; 9 bases are shared with TRBD2. Germline assignment: CDR1 MNHEY and CDR2 SVGAGI. The CDR3 sequence is 15 residues long. The trim removed 5 bases at V and 3 bases at J, leaving 4 bases unmatched. The CDR3 is CASSDSGGYTGELFF. The DNA of the CDR3 is TGTGCCAGCAGTGACAGCGGGGGGTACACCGGGGAGCTGTTTTTT.